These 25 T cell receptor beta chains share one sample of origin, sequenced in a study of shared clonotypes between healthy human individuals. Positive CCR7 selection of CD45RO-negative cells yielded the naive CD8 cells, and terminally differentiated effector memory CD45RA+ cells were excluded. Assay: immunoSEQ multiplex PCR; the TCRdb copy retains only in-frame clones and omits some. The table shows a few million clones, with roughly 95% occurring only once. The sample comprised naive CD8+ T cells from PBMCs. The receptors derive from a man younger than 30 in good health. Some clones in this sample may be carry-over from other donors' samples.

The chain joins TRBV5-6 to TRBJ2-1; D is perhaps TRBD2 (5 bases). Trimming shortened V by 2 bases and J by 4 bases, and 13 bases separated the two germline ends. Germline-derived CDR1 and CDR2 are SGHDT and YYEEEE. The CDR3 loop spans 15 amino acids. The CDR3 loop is CASSLGQWTYNEQFF. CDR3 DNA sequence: TGTGCCAGCAGCTTAGGGCAGTGGACTTACAATGAGCAGTTCTTC.

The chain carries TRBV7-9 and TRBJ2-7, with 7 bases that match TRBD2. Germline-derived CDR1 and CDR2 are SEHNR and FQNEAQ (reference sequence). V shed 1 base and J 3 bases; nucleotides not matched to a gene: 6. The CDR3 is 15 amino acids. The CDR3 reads CASSLGAGVLYEQYF. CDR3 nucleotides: TGTGCCAGCAGCTTAGGCGCGGGAGTTCTCTACGAGCAGTACTTC.

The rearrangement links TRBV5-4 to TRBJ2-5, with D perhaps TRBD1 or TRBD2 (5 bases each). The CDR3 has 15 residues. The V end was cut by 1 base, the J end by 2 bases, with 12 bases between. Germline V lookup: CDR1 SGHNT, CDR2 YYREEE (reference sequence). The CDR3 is CASSLPGPTQETQYF. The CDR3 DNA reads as TGTGCCAGCAGCTTGCCGGGACCGACGCAAGAGACCCAGTACTTC.

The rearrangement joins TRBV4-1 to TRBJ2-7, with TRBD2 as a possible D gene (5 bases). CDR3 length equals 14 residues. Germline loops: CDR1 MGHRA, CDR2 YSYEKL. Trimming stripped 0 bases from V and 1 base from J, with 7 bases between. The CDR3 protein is CASSQEEVSYEQYF. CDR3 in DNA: TGCGCCAGCAGCCAAGAGGAGGTTTCCTACGAGCAGTACTTC.

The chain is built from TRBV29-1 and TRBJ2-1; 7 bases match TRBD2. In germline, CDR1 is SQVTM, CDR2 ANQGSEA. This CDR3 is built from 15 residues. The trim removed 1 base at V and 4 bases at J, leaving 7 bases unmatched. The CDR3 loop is CSVEVRGMAYNEQFF. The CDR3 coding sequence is TGCAGCGTTGAAGTGCGGGGGATGGCGTACAATGAGCAGTTCTTC.

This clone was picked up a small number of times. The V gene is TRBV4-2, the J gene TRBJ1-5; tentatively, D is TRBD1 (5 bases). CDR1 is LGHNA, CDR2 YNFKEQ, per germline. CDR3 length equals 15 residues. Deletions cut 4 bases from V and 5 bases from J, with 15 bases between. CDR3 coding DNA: TGTGCCAGCAGCCGAGCGGGGGACGGGGATCAGCCCCAGCATTTT. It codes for CASSRAGDGDQPQHF.

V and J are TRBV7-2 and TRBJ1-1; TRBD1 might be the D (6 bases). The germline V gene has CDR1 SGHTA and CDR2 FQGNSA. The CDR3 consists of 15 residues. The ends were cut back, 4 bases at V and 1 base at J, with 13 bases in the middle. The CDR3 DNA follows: TGTGCCAGCAGCTCCCACAGGGTCAGGAACACTGAAGCTTTCTTT. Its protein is CASSSHRVRNTEAFF.

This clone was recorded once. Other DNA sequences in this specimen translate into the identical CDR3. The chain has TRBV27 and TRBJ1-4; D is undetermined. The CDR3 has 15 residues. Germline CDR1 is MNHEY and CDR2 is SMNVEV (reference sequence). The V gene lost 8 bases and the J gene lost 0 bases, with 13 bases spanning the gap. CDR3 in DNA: TGTGCCAGCTCTTTGACGCCCGCAACTAATGAAAAACTGTTTTTT. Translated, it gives CASSLTPATNEKLFF.

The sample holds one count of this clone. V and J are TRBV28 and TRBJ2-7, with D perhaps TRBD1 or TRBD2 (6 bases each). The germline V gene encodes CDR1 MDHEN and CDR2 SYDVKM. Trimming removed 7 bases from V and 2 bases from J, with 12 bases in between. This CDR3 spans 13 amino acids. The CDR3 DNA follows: TGTGCCAGCACGATGGGGGGCGCCTACGAGCAGTACTTC. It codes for CASTMGGAYEQYF.

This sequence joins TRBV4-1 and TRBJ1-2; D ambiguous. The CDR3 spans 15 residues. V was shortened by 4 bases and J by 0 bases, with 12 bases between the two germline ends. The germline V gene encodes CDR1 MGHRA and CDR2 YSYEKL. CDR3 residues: CASSPGPETNYGYTF. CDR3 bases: TGCGCCAGCAGCCCCGGACCTGAAACTAACTATGGCTACACCTTC.

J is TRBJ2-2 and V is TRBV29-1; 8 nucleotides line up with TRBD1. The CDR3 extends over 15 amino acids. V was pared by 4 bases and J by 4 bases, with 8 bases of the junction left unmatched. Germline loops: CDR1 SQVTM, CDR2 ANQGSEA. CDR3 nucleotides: TGCAGCGTTGCGGAGACAGGGGTTCCCACCGGGGAGCTGTTTTTT. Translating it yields CSVAETGVPTGELFF.

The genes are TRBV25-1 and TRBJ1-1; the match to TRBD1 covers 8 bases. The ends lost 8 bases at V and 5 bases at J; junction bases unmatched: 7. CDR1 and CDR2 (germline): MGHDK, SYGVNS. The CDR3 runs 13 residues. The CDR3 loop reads CASGQGFRTEAFF. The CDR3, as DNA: TGTGCCAGCGGACAGGGTTTTAGGACTGAAGCTTTCTTT.

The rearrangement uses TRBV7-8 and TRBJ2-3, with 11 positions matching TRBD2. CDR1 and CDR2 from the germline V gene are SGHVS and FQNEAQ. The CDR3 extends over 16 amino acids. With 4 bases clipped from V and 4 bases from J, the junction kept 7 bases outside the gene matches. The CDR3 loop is CASSWRLAGLADTQYF. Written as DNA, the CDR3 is TGTGCCAGCAGCTGGAGACTAGCGGGACTAGCAGATACGCAGTATTTT.

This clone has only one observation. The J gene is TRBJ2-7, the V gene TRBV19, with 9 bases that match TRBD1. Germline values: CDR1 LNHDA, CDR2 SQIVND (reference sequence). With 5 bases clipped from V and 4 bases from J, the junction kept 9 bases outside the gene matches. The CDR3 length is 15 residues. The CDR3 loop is CASSDTGGAFYEQYF. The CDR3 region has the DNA TGTGCCAGTAGTGACACAGGGGGCGCGTTTTACGAGCAGTACTTC.

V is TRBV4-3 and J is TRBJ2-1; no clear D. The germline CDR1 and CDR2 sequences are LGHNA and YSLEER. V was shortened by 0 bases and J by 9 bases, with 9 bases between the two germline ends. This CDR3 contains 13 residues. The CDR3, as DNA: TGCGCCAGCAGCCAAGATCCATTCGGTGAGCAGTTCTTC. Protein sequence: CASSQDPFGEQFF.

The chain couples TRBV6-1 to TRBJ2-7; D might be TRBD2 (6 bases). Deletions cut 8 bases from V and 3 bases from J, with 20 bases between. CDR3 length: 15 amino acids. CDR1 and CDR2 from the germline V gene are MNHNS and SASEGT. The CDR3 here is CASGELRELYYEQYF. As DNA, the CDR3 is TGTGCCAGCGGGGAGTTGCGGGAACTATACTACGAGCAGTACTTC.

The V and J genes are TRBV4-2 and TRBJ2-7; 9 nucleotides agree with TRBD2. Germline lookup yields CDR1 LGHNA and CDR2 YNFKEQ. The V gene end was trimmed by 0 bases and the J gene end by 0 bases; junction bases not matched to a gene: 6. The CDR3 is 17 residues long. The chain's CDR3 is CASSQEATSGSSYEQYF. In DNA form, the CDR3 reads TGTGCCAGCAGCCAAGAGGCGACTAGCGGTAGCTCCTACGAGCAGTACTTC.

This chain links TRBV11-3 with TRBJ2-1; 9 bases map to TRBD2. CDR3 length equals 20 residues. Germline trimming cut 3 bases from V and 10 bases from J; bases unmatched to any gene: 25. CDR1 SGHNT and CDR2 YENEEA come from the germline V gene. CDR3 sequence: CASSLGRSLTGTSRFQEQFF. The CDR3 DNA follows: TGTGCCAGCAGCTTGGGGAGAAGCCTAACCGGGACTAGCCGATTCCAGGAGCAGTTCTTC.

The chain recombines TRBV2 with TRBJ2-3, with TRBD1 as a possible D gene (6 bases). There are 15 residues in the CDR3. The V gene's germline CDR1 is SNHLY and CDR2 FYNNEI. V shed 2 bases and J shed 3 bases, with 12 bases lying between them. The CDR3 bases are TGTGCCAGCAGTGAAATCAGGGGACCGACAGATACGCAGTATTTT. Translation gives CASSEIRGPTDTQYF.

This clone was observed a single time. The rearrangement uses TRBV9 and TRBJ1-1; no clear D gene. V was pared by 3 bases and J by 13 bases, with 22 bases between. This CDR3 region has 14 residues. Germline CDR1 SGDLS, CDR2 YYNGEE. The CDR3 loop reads CASSEWADGPEGFF. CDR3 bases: TGTGCCAGCAGCGAGTGGGCTGACGGGCCGGAGGGTTTCTTT.

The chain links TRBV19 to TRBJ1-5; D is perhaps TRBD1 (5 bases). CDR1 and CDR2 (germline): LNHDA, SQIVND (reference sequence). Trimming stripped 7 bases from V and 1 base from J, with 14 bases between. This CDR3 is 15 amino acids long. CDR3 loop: CASTPGQLSNQPQHF. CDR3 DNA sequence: TGTGCCAGTACCCCCGGACAATTAAGCAATCAGCCCCAGCATTTT.

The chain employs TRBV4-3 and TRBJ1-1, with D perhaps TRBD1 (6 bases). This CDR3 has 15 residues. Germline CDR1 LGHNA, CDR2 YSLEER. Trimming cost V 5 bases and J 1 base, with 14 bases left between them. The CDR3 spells CASSWNRGGNTEAFF. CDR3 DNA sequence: TGCGCCAGCAGCTGGAATAGGGGGGGGAACACTGAAGCTTTCTTT.

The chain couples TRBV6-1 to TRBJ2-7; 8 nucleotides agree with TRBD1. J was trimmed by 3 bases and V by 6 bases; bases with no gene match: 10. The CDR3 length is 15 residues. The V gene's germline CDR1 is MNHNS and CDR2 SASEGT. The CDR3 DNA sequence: TGTGCCAGCAGCGACGCGGACAGGGCGAGCTACGAGCAGTACTTC. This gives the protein CASSDADRASYEQYF.

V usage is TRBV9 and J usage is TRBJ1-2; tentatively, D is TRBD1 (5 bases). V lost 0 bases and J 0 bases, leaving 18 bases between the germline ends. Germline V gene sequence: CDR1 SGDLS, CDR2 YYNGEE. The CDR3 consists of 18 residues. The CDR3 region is CASSVGSTGAGPNYGYTF. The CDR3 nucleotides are TGTGCCAGCAGCGTAGGTAGTACTGGGGCAGGCCCTAACTATGGCTACACCTTC.

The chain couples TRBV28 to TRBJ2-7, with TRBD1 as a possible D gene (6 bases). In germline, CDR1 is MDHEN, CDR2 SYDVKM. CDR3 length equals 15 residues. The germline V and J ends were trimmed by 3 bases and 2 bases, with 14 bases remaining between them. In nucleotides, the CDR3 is TGTGCCAGCAGTTTCGGGCAGGGGAGTGCCTACGAGCAGTACTTC. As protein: CASSFGQGSAYEQYF.